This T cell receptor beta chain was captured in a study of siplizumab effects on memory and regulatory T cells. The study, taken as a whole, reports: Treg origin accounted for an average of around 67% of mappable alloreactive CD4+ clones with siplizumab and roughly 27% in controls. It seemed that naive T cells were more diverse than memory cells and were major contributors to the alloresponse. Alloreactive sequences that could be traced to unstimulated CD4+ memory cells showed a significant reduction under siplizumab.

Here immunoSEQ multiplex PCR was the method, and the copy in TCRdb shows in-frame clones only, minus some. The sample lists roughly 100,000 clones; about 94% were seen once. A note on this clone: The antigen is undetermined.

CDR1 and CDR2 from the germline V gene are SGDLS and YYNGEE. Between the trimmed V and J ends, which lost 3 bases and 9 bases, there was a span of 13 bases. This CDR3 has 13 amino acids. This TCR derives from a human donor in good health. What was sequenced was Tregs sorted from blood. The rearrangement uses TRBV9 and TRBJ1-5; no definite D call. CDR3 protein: CASSADGLRPQHF. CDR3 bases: TGTGCCAGCAGCGCCGACGGGCTTCGGCCCCAGCATTTT.